This TCR beta chain was recorded in a study of cytomegalovirus exposure and HLA in healthy donors. This clone was recorded only once. The PCR was carried out with 60 Vbeta primers and 13 Jbeta primers. Clones were read by immunoSEQ multiplex PCR, and TCRdb kept only the in-frame ones, dropping some. The sample contains 83,000 or so clones, over 60% of which appear only once. CDR1 and CDR2 (germline): MDHEN, SYDVKM. Trimming removed 4 bases at V and 1 base at J, with 10 bases between. CDR3 length: 14 residues. The V and J genes are TRBV28 and TRBJ2-5; perhaps TRBD1 as D (7 bases). Sequencing was done on a sample of PBMCs. The clonotype comes from a female donor in good health and CMV-seronegative. The CDR3 DNA follows: TGTGCCAGCAGTTCCCAGGGGGGCCAAGAGACCCAGTACTTC. This codes for CASSSQGGQETQYF.